These T cell receptor beta chains were read from a single sample in a study of T cells in tumors after PD-1 blockade. Sequenced by immunoSEQ multiplex PCR; TCRdb stores in-frame clones only, minus some. The data contain more than 45,000 clones, approximately 79% of them singletons. The starting material was PBMCs, obtained before anti-PD-1 therapy. These receptors came from a human donor with advanced basal cell or squamous cell carcinoma (not recorded which). CDR3s include the opening cysteine and the closing phenylalanine or tryptophan. Each record gives: V gene, CDR3 protein.

V: TRBV5-6; CDR3: CASSLAGDRLGYF
V: TRBV5-1; CDR3: CASSFQGDTEAFF
V: TRBV24-1; CDR3: CATSDPRDRGGNEQFF
V: TRBV7-9; CDR3: CASSPSASTNEKLFF
V: TRBV27; CDR3: CASSFAEKLFF
V: TRBV29-1; CDR3: CSVIAGGITDTQYF
V: TRBV6-5; CDR3: CASRGDRGNGYTF
V: TRBV25-1; CDR3: CASTPQGSPYEQYF
V: TRBV5-1; CDR3: CASSQDRAQDGYTF
V: TRBV7-8; CDR3: CASSLMEAGNEQFF
V: TRBV6-5; CDR3: CASTSSNQPQHF
V: TRBV3-1/TRBV3-2; CDR3: CASSQFGLARAQYF
V: TRBV6-6; CDR3: CASSYRMNTEAFF
V: TRBV6-2/TRBV6-3; CDR3: CASSRTENTEAFF
V: TRBV5-1; CDR3: CASSFLAGGEQYF
V: TRBV10-3; CDR3: CAISTGGNMNTEAFF
V: TRBV5-4; CDR3: CASSFGAEQFF
V: TRBV18; CDR3: CASSPPDSYYEQYF
V: TRBV5-1; CDR3: CASSLAKGGTEAFF
V: TRBV4-1; CDR3: CASSPPGSNRYEQYF
V: TRBV6-5; CDR3: CASSYSGTRGDTQYF
V: TRBV7-8; CDR3: CASSLVGSGGAVGELFF
V: TRBV5-1; CDR3: CASSFSGPTGETQYF
V: TRBV7-9; CDR3: CASSQNTGRPEAFF
V: TRBV6-5; CDR3: CASRDGGRGDEQFF
V: TRBV4-2; CDR3: CASSQVSGTDTQYF
V: TRBV10-3; CDR3: CAISSDIPLRTLHF
V: TRBV28; CDR3: CASSFGTGGHYGYTF
V: TRBV4-1; CDR3: CASSQDKWRGARQETQYF
V: TRBV11-3; CDR3: CASSVGTGSYEQYF
V: TRBV19; CDR3: CASSIDYGEIQGEQFF
V: TRBV6-6; CDR3: CASSPWGTKNTEAFF
V: TRBV7-9; CDR3: CASSSTGGAGEQFF
V: TRBV7-2; CDR3: CASTRGGELSPLHF
V: TRBV5-1; CDR3: CASSLTGGGSYEQYF
V: TRBV3-1/TRBV3-2; CDR3: CASSGTSGPLEQFF